What follows is one T cell receptor (beta chain) and its context. Its antigen is still unknown. The PCR contained 60 Vbeta and 13 Jbeta primers. Sequenced by immunoSEQ multiplex PCR; TCRdb stores in-frame clones only, minus some. The profile covers 80,000 to 100,000 clones, with about 81% appearing a single time and approximately 1.5% taken by the ten largest. This sample is drawn from a study of cytomegalovirus exposure and HLA in healthy donors. Study-level points and caveats: In most subjects, TCR beta sequences reportedly gave accurate predictions of HLA-A and HLA-B alleles. Under in vitro conditions, a few CMV-associated chains were confirmed as specific for CMV antigens. CMV serostatus was the sole immune exposure data available.

The V segment lost 5 bases and the J segment 14 bases; nucleotides outside the gene matches: 15. The V gene's germline CDR1 is MNHEY and CDR2 SMNVEV (reference sequence). The CDR3 is made up of 14 amino acids. The chain links TRBV27 to TRBJ2-4; TRBD1 aligns across 7 bases. Sequencing input: PBMCs. This sequence originates from a man aged 35 to 55 in good health and CMV-seronegative. The chain's CDR3 is CASSPGQPKGREYF. In DNA, the CDR3 is TGTGCCAGCAGTCCGGGACAGCCAAAAGGAAGGGAGTACTTC.